One T cell receptor beta chain is described in this entry. A second PCR of about 6 to 11 cycles used a sample-barcoded 5' primer and a J-beta primer mix. Using its own MiXCR run on the 5' RACE reads, TCRdb lists one record per CDR3 protein. The table has some 850,000 distinct CDR3 sequences, around 24% seen once. This sample is part of a study of blood T cells in healthy people across ages. The CDR3 is 15 residues long. Germline CDR1 reads SGDLS; CDR2 reads YYNGEE. J lost 3 bases, V lost 4 bases, and 7 bases had no gene match. Donors ranged from about 6 to 90 years old and were healthy Caucasians in Russia. At least 6 micrograms of total RNA were extracted per sample. Separately, the same data were catalogued under a study of T cells of mothers and their children. This second report adds: Each mother yielded more than 9 million TCR beta CDR3 reads. Each child yielded some 3 million reads.

This clonotype was obtained from a boy younger than 18 in good health. The sequenced material came from blood. This rearrangement joins TRBV9 to TRBJ2-3; 8 bases align to TRBD2. The CDR3 loop is CASSYGRGGTDTQYF. CDR3 DNA sequence: TGTGCCAGCAGCTACGGGAGGGGAGGGACAGATACGCAGTATTTT.